One sample yielded the 27 T cell receptor beta chains listed below, sequenced in a study of blood T cell repertoires in COVID-19. Sequencing used immunoSEQ multiplex PCR; TCRdb keeps in-frame clones, though not all of them. The sample holds about 240,000 clones, about 90% seen once. The sequenced sample consisted of peripheral blood. Every receptor here comes from a man aged 55 to 70 with acute or convalescent COVID-19.

This chain uses TRBV6-5 with TRBJ1-1; possibly TRBD1 for D (5 bases). Germline V gene sequence: CDR1 MNHEY, CDR2 SVGAGI. Trimming shortened V by 2 bases and J by 1 base, and 11 bases separated the two germline ends. The CDR3 totals 15 residues. The CDR3: CASSYGGDRNTEAFF. The DNA of the CDR3 is TGTGCCAGCAGTTACGGAGGGGATAGGAACACTGAAGCTTTCTTT.

The chain is built from TRBV7-8 and TRBJ2-1; TRBD2 is a possible D gene (5 bases). Germline V gene lookup returns CDR1 SGHVS and CDR2 FQNEAQ. This CDR3 region has 15 residues. The V end lost 5 bases, the J end lost 3 bases, and 14 bases lay between the germline ends. The CDR3, as DNA: TGTGCCAGCAGCCACGGAACTAGGGACTACAATGAGCAGTTCTTC. It specifies CASSHGTRDYNEQFF. The complete variable domain, with remaining parts taken from reference TRBV7-8 and TRBJ2-1, reads GAGVSQSPRYKVAKRGQDVALRCDPISGHVSLFWYQQALGQGPEFLTYFQNEAQLDKSGLPSDRFFAERPEGSVSTLKIQRTQQEDSAVYLCASSHGTRDYNEQFFGPGTRLTVL.

Here the CDR3 DNA reads TGTGCCAGCAGCTCGCTAGCGGGAGGGGACAATGAGCAGTTCTTC. Residues: CASSSLAGGDNEQFF. This chain uses TRBV9 with TRBJ2-1; 12 bases fit TRBD2. The CDR3 is made up of 15 amino acids. The germline CDR1 and CDR2 sequences are SGDLS and YYNGEE. V lost 4 bases and J lost 5; bases outside the gene matches: 4.

This chain joins TRBV3-1 (or the pseudogene TRBV3-2) and TRBJ2-7, with D perhaps TRBD2 (6 bases). Germline loops: CDR1 LGHDT, CDR2 YNNKEL (reference sequence). The CDR3 runs to 13 residues. V lost 4 bases and J lost 3, with 10 bases in between. CDR3 amino acids: CASSLAEGYEQYF. CDR3 DNA sequence: TGTGCCAGCAGCCTCGCGGAGGGCTACGAGCAGTACTTC.

This clone was found a few times. This sequence joins TRBV28 and TRBJ1-1; D remains ambiguous. From germline, CDR1 is MDHEN and CDR2 SYDVKM. The ends were cut back, 6 bases at V and 3 bases at J, with 11 bases in the middle. The CDR3 has 13 amino acids. The CDR3 reads CASSLVRDTEAFF. CDR3 bases: TGTGCCAGCAGCCTGGTGCGTGACACTGAAGCTTTCTTT.

Only one count was recorded for this clone. The chain combines TRBV15 with TRBJ1-5; a weak D match, TRBD1 (6 bases). The CDR3 sequence is 15 residues long. Germline V gene sequence: CDR1 LNHNV, CDR2 YYDKDF (reference sequence). The V end was cut by 0 bases, the J end by 3 bases, with 9 bases between. CDR3 loop: CATSRDRDTNQPQHF. CDR3 DNA: TGTGCCACCAGCAGAGATAGGGACACCAATCAGCCCCAGCATTTT. The variable domain in full, completed from reference TRBV15 and TRBJ1-5, reads DAMVIQNPRYQVTQFGKPVTLSCSQTLNHNVMYWYQQKSSQAPKLLFHYYDKDFNNEADTPDNFQSRRPNTSFCFLDIRSPGLGDTAMYLCATSRDRDTNQPQHFGDGTRLSIL.

This clone was counted between two and nine times. The chain combines TRBV6-2 or TRBV6-3 with TRBJ2-1; 9 bases align to TRBD2. The J segment lost 8 bases and the V segment lost 6 bases, leaving 11 bases of the junction unmatched. The CDR3 totals 15 residues. Germline V gene sequence: CDR1 MNHEY, CDR2 SVGEGT. The CDR3, as DNA: TGTGCCAGCAGCGATACGGGACTAGCATCCGATGAGCAGTTCTTC. It encodes CASSDTGLASDEQFF.

Only one count was recorded for this clone. The chain carries TRBV27 and TRBJ1-5; TRBD1 aligns across 7 bases. V trimming: 6 bases; J trimming: 3 bases; junction bases outside the gene matches: 5. The CDR3 covers 14 residues. Germline V gene data show CDR1 as MNHEY and CDR2 as SMNVEV (reference sequence). The CDR3 coding sequence is TGTGCCAGCAGCCCCGGGACAGTCAATCAGCCCCAGCATTTT. It translates to CASSPGTVNQPQHF.

The rearrangement joins TRBV11-3 to TRBJ1-1; D uncertain. The germline gives CDR1 SGHNT, CDR2 YENEEA. V lost 0 bases and J 5 bases, leaving 13 bases between the germline ends. The CDR3 runs 15 residues. This chain's CDR3 is CASSLDSVPGTEAFF. DNA of the CDR3: TGTGCCAGCAGCTTAGACTCGGTACCGGGTACTGAAGCTTTCTTT. Together with reference TRBV11-3 and TRBJ1-1, the CDR3 gives the full variable domain: EAGVVQSPRYKIIEKKQPVAFWCNPISGHNTLYWYLQNLGQGPELLIRYENEEAVDDSQLPKDRFSAERLKGVDSTLKIQPAELGDSAVYLCASSLDSVPGTEAFFGQGTRLTVV.

This clone has just a few counts. V is TRBV15 and J is TRBJ1-1, with D unresolved. V lost 3 bases and J 2 bases, leaving 13 bases between the germline ends. Germline V gene data show CDR1 as LNHNV and CDR2 as YYDKDF (reference sequence). The CDR3 has 15 residues. CDR3 loop: CATSRKAMLNTEAFF. CDR3 bases: TGTGCCACCAGCAGGAAAGCCATGCTTAACACTGAAGCTTTCTTT.

This chain connects TRBV29-1 to TRBJ1-2; TRBD1 is a possible D gene (5 bases). The CDR3 consists of 13 residues. CDR1 is SQVTM and CDR2 is ANQGSEA in the germline V gene. V gave up 6 bases and J gave up 4 bases, with 15 bases separating them. CDR3 sequence (DNA): TGCAGCGTCCGAGCCGACAGCTCCTATGGCTACACCTTC. It yields the protein CSVRADSSYGYTF. Complete variable domain (other parts from reference TRBV29-1 and TRBJ1-2): SAVISQKPSRDICQRGTSLTIQCQVDSQVTMMFWYRQQPGQSLTLIATANQGSEATYESGFVIDKFPISRPNLTFSTLTVSNMSPEDSSIYLCSVRADSSYGYTFGSGTRLTVV.

CDR3 DNA sequence: TGTGCCAGCAGTTCACCGGGACAGGCTAATGAAAAACTGTTTTTT. As protein: CASSSPGQANEKLFF. The genes are TRBV27 and TRBJ1-4; 8 bases are shared with TRBD1. The CDR3 totals 15 residues. Trimming removed 4 bases from V and 3 bases from J; junction bases left unmatched: 4. Looked up from germline, CDR1 is MNHEY and CDR2 is SMNVEV (reference sequence).

This chain connects TRBV5-4 to TRBJ1-1; perhaps TRBD1 as D (5 bases). In germline, CDR1 is SGHNT, CDR2 YYREEE (reference sequence). V shed 4 bases and J shed 1 base, with 11 bases lying between them. The length of the CDR3 is 14 residues. The CDR3 protein is CASSNSRGNTEAFF. CDR3 DNA: TGTGCCAGCAGCAACAGTAGGGGGAACACTGAAGCTTTCTTT.

The DNA for the CDR3 is TGTGCCAGCAGCCCCCGGGGTAGCGGGCAAGAGACCCAGTACTTC. Amino acids: CASSPRGSGQETQYF. The chain links TRBV3-1 (or the pseudogene TRBV3-2) to TRBJ2-5; 7 bases match TRBD2. Germline trimming cut 4 bases from V and 2 bases from J; bases unmatched to any gene: 7. Germline V lookup: CDR1 LGHDT, CDR2 YNNKEL (reference sequence). This CDR3 has 15 residues.

V usage is TRBV6-4 and J usage is TRBJ2-7; D is unresolved. Trimming removed 9 bases from V and 6 bases from J, with 18 bases in between. This CDR3 is built from 13 residues. From germline, CDR1 is MRHNA and CDR2 SNTAGT. The CDR3 nucleotides are TGTGCCAGTTCCCAGATACACCCTGGCGAGCAGTACTTC. It yields the protein CASSQIHPGEQYF.

V usage is TRBV28 and J usage is TRBJ1-4, with no clear D. V gave up 5 bases and J gave up 5 bases, with 12 bases separating them. Germline lookup yields CDR1 MDHEN and CDR2 SYDVKM. The CDR3 covers 14 residues. The CDR3 region is CASSPRVSNEKLFF. In DNA form, the CDR3 reads TGTGCCAGCAGTCCCCGGGTCTCCAATGAAAAACTGTTTTTT.

J is TRBJ2-1 and V is TRBV28, with D possibly TRBD2 on 6 matching bases. The CDR3 spans 17 residues. Trimming removed 5 bases at V and 0 bases at J, with 17 bases between. Germline V gives CDR1 MDHEN, CDR2 SYDVKM. The DNA for the CDR3 is TGTGCCAGCAGTCCCTCGTTGGGGACTCCCTCCTACAATGAGCAGTTCTTC. Translation: CASSPSLGTPSYNEQFF. Together with reference TRBV28 and TRBJ2-1, the CDR3 gives the full variable domain: DVKVTQSSRYLVKRTGEKVFLECVQDMDHENMFWYRQDPGLGLRLIYFSYDVKMKEKGDIPEGYSVSREKKERFSLILESASTNQTSMYLCASSPSLGTPSYNEQFFGPGTRLTVL.

V is TRBV24-1 and J is TRBJ1-5; D might be TRBD1 (6 bases). The V gene lost 2 bases and the J gene lost 2 bases, with 18 bases spanning the gap. The CDR3 is 18 residues long. From germline, CDR1 is KGHDR and CDR2 SFDVKD. The CDR3 loop is CATSDSPGHTVGNQPQHF. CDR3 bases: TGTGCCACCAGTGATTCACCGGGACACACTGTAGGCAATCAGCCCCAGCATTTT.

The rearrangement joins TRBV25-1 to TRBJ2-2, with D possibly being TRBD1 (5 bases). The ends were cut back, 5 bases at V and 3 bases at J, with 13 bases in the middle. Germline V gives CDR1 MGHDK, CDR2 SYGVNS. There are 15 residues in the CDR3. DNA for the CDR3: TGTGCCAGCAGTAGGAGAGCAGGGCACACCGGGGAGCTGTTTTTT. Encoded protein: CASSRRAGHTGELFF.

The V gene is TRBV4-1, the J gene TRBJ1-2, with TRBD1 as a possible D gene (6 bases). There are 16 residues in the CDR3. V dropped 0 bases and J dropped 3 bases, with 14 bases sitting between them. Germline values: CDR1 MGHRA, CDR2 YSYEKL. Here the CDR3 DNA reads TGCGCCAGCAGCCAAGATGCAGGGGCCGAGCACTATGGCTACACCTTC. Its protein product is CASSQDAGAEHYGYTF.

The rearrangement joins TRBV29-1 to TRBJ2-1, with 8 nucleotides matching TRBD1. Germline V gene sequence: CDR1 SQVTM, CDR2 ANQGSEA. V shed 4 bases, J shed 5 bases, and the junction held 7 bases outside the gene matches. The CDR3 contains 14 residues. In nucleotides, the CDR3 is TGCAGCGTTGCAGGACAGGGAGGTGACAATGAGCAGTTCTTC. Amino acids: CSVAGQGGDNEQFF.

This chain joins TRBV24-1 and TRBJ2-5; perhaps TRBD2 as D (5 bases). The germline V gene has CDR1 KGHDR and CDR2 SFDVKD. V lost 5 bases to trimming and J lost 5 bases, with 20 bases between them. The CDR3 totals 16 residues. The CDR3 region has the DNA TGTGCCACCAGTGTAGGCCTAGCTCCTCTTGGGGAGACCCAGTACTTC. This gives the protein CATSVGLAPLGETQYF.

Only a few counts were recorded for this clone. The chain joins TRBV25-1 to TRBJ2-7; unclear D gene. CDR3 length equals 12 residues. The V and J ends lost 1 base and 4 bases respectively, with 5 bases between them. CDR1 and CDR2 from the germline V gene are MGHDK and SYGVNS. For the CDR3, the DNA is TGTGCCAGCAGTGAATTCGGGTACGAGCAGTACTTC. It yields the protein CASSEFGYEQYF.

This clone was found once. This chain links TRBV7-2 with TRBJ2-5, with D possibly matching TRBD1 (6 bases). Germline-derived CDR1 and CDR2 are SGHTA and FQGNSA. The CDR3 loop spans 13 amino acids. V was clipped by 1 base and J by 4 bases, with 7 bases between them. The CDR3 DNA reads TGTGCCAGCAGCTTAGGGGGGCCAGAGACCCAGTACTTC. The encoded protein is CASSLGGPETQYF.

The chain links TRBV6-5 to TRBJ2-7, with a tentative D call TRBD1 (6 bases). Per the germline V gene, CDR1 is MNHEY and CDR2 is SVGAGI. V was pared by 6 bases and J by 8 bases, with 14 bases between. The CDR3 consists of 12 residues. CDR3 in DNA: TGTGCCAGCAGCTACGGGACACCTCAGCAGTACTTC. It encodes CASSYGTPQQYF.

The rearrangement uses TRBV6-5 and TRBJ1-5; 7 bases fit TRBD1. The germline gives CDR1 MNHEY, CDR2 SVGAGI. Unmatched junction bases numbered 5, after V lost 2 bases and J lost 7 bases. The CDR3 runs 14 residues. CDR3 in DNA: TGTGCCAGCAGTTACAGGGGGCCTCACCAGCCCCAGCATTTT. Translation gives CASSYRGPHQPQHF.

The rearrangement links TRBV11-2 to TRBJ2-3, with a tentative D call TRBD1 (5 bases). Germline V gives CDR1 SGHAT, CDR2 FQNNGV. The CDR3 is 11 residues long. Trimming stripped 5 bases from V and 5 bases from J, with 5 bases between. CDR3 coding DNA: TGTGCCAGCAGCACAGGAGATACGCAGTATTTT. This encodes CASSTGDTQYF.